The 29 T cell receptor beta chains presented below share a single source sample, sequenced in a study of blood T cell repertoires in COVID-19 (dated by TCRdb to 2018 to 2021). Library prep was done by the immunoSEQ multiplex PCR assay. TCRdb took over this immuneACCESS table, retaining in-frame rearrangements with V and J assigned. Such tables are incomplete; in checked studies, under half of the missing clones stem from an unresolved V gene, and the remainder is unexplained. The sample records just over 300,000 clones, 75% to 90% of which are singletons. Under 2.5% of the sample is taken by the ten largest. The sample was PBMCs or T cells enriched from blood (not recorded which). The receptors come from a man younger than 40 who had recovered from COVID-19.

The V call is TRBV12-3 or TRBV12-4, the J call TRBJ1-3; 8 bases are a match to TRBD1. CDR3 length: 13 residues. Trimming removed 6 bases from V and 8 bases from J; junction bases left unmatched: 6. CDR3 DNA sequence: TGTGCCAGCAGGGACAGGGTAGCGGACACCATATATTTT. Encoded protein: CASRDRVADTIYF.

This sequence joins TRBV5-1 and TRBJ2-2; possibly TRBD1 for D (5 bases). V shed 4 bases and J shed 3 bases, with 13 bases lying between them. The CDR3 runs to 15 residues. Germline V lookup: CDR1 SGHRS, CDR2 YFSETQ. DNA of the CDR3: TGCGCCAGCAGCGTCAGGGTCTCGGACACCGGGGAGCTGTTTTTT. It is translated as CASSVRVSDTGELFF.

This clone was seen many times. The chain couples TRBV10-3 to TRBJ2-2; 12 bases align to TRBD2. Germline V CDR1 and CDR2: ENHRY, SYGVKD. CDR3 size: 16 residues. Trimming took 8 bases from V and 5 from J; bases not matched to a gene: 9. The CDR3 nucleotides read TGTGCCATCGGATCGTCGACTAGCGGGGGAACCGGGGAGCTGTTTTTT. Translated, it gives CAIGSSTSGGTGELFF.

The chain joins TRBV6-6 to TRBJ2-1, with D perhaps matching TRBD1 (6 bases). With 5 bases removed from V and 0 bases from J, the gap between germline ends came to 14 bases. This CDR3 has 16 residues. From germline, CDR1 is MNHNY and CDR2 SVGAGI (reference sequence). This chain's CDR3 is CASSRPTGSSYNEQFF. DNA of the CDR3: TGTGCCAGCAGTCGACCCACAGGGAGCTCCTACAATGAGCAGTTCTTC.

This chain uses TRBV23-1 with TRBJ1-1; the D is unclear. TRBV23-1 is recorded as an ORF, its role being uncertain. This CDR3 is 15 amino acids long. V lost 3 bases and J 1 base, leaving 12 bases between the germline ends. CDR3 residues: CASSQVPPENTEAFF. CDR3 nucleotides: TGCGCCAGCAGTCAGGTGCCCCCAGAGAACACTGAAGCTTTCTTT.

The chain uses TRBV6-5 and TRBJ1-3, with 8 bases that match TRBD1. The trim removed 1 base at V and 1 base at J, leaving 3 bases unmatched. From germline, CDR1 is MNHEY and CDR2 SVGAGI. The CDR3 covers 16 residues. Here the CDR3 reads CASSYWQGASGNTIYF. The CDR3 bases are TGTGCCAGCAGTTACTGGCAGGGGGCGTCTGGAAACACCATATATTTT.

V gene TRBV18 combines with J gene TRBJ1-3; the D gene is possibly TRBD1 (5 bases). Germline CDR1 reads KGHSH; CDR2 reads LQKENI. This CDR3 has 16 residues. Trimming stripped 3 bases from V and 0 bases from J, with 12 bases between. The CDR3 DNA reads TGTGCCAGCTCACCGTCAGGGCCACGCTCTGGAAACACCATATATTTT. This sequence encodes CASSPSGPRSGNTIYF. The whole variable domain, remainder taken from reference TRBV18 and TRBJ1-3, is NAGVMQNPRHLVRRRGQEARLRCSPMKGHSHVYWYRQLPEEGLKFMVYLQKENIIDESGMPKERFSAEFPKEGPSILRIQQVVRGDSAAYFCASSPSGPRSGNTIYFGEGSWLTVV.

V gene TRBV9 combines with J gene TRBJ2-1; 11 nucleotides match TRBD2. The CDR3 has 15 residues. In germline, CDR1 is SGDLS, CDR2 YYNGEE. Trimming removed 3 bases from V and 7 bases from J; junction bases left unmatched: 6. The CDR3 DNA reads as TGTGCCAGCAGCGAGGCGGGACTAGCGGTGAATGAGCAGTTCTTC. This gives the protein CASSEAGLAVNEQFF. Based on the CDR3 plus reference TRBV9 and TRBJ2-1, the full variable domain is DSGVTQTPKHLITATGQRVTLRCSPRSGDLSVYWYQQSLDQGLQFLIQYYNGEERAKGNILERFSAQQFPDLHSELNLSSLELGDSALYFCASSEAGLAVNEQFFGPGTRLTVL.

About this clone itself: At the DNA level, this CDR3 is encoded by other sequences in the same sample as well. The V and J genes are TRBV5-1 and TRBJ2-2, with D maybe TRBD2 (5 bases). The germline gives CDR1 SGHRS, CDR2 YFSETQ. The CDR3 loop spans 15 amino acids. Trimming shortened V by 0 bases and J by 0 bases, and 6 bases separated the two germline ends. CDR3 sequence reads: CASSLGGTNTGELFF. CDR3 DNA: TGCGCCAGCAGCTTGGGAGGGACGAACACCGGGGAGCTGTTTTTT. The whole variable domain, remainder taken from reference TRBV5-1 and TRBJ2-2, is KAGVTQTPRYLIKTRGQQVTLSCSPISGHRSVSWYQQTPGQGLQFLFEYFSETQRNKGNFPGRFSGRQFSNSRSEMNVSTLELGDSALYLCASSLGGTNTGELFFGEGSRLTVL.

J is TRBJ2-5 and V is TRBV7-9, with a weak D call TRBD2 (6 bases). This CDR3 has 13 residues. The germline CDR1 and CDR2 sequences are SEHNR and FQNEAQ (reference sequence). With 10 bases removed from V and 5 bases from J, the gap between germline ends came to 17 bases. The CDR3 region has the DNA TGTGCCACCACCACAAATGCGGGGGAGACCCAGTACTTC. It is translated as CATTTNAGETQYF. Using reference TRBV7-9 and TRBJ2-5 for the parts outside the CDR3, the full variable domain is DTGVSQNPRHKITKRGQNVTFRCDPISEHNRLYWYRQTLGQGPEFLTYFQNEAQLEKSRLLSDRFSAERPKGSFSTLEIQRTEQGDSAMYLCATTTNAGETQYFGPGTRLLVL.

V and J are TRBV11-2 and TRBJ1-1; D ambiguous. Between the trimmed V and J ends, which lost 0 bases and 6 bases, there was a span of 8 bases. Per germline, CDR1 SGHAT and CDR2 FQNNGV. The CDR3 contains 13 residues. The CDR3 reads CASSLDEISEAFF. The CDR3 DNA sequence: TGTGCCAGCAGCTTAGATGAGATCTCTGAAGCTTTCTTT.

V and J are TRBV6-5 and TRBJ2-7, with TRBD2 identical over 11 bases. The length of the CDR3 is 15 residues. Trimming cost V 0 bases and J 6 bases; bases outside gene matches: 4. Germline V CDR1 and CDR2: MNHEY, SVGAGI. In DNA, the CDR3 is TGTGCCAGCAGTTACTCGTCTAGCGGGGGGCTCGAGCAGTACTTC. Amino acid sequence: CASSYSSSGGLEQYF.

J is TRBJ2-7 and V is TRBV6-4, with D perhaps TRBD1 (6 bases). The CDR3 contains 13 residues. V dropped 4 bases and J dropped 6 bases, with 13 bases sitting between them. Germline-derived CDR1 and CDR2 are MRHNA and SNTAGT. CDR3 in DNA: TGTGCCAGCAGTGCCGAGGGACACCTCGAGCAGTACTTC. The encoded protein is CASSAEGHLEQYF.

The chain uses TRBV30 and TRBJ1-2, with 10 bases lining up with TRBD1. V was clipped by 1 base and J by 5 bases; unmatched bases: 10. CDR3 size: 16 residues. Germline values: CDR1 GTSNPN, CDR2 SVGIG (reference sequence). CDR3 loop: CAWSAPGTGVGYGYTF. DNA of the CDR3: TGTGCCTGGAGTGCACCCGGGACAGGGGTCGGGTATGGCTACACCTTC.

The chain employs TRBV9 and TRBJ1-2; D unresolved. Per the germline V gene, CDR1 is SGDLS and CDR2 is YYNGEE. There are 16 residues in the CDR3. V was clipped by 6 bases and J by 0 bases, with 18 bases between them. The CDR3 DNA sequence: TGTGCCAGCACACGCCCGAACTCCGGGGCTAACTATGGCTACACCTTC. It encodes CASTRPNSGANYGYTF.

The chain has TRBV19 and TRBJ2-6, with D hard to call. Germline V lookup: CDR1 LNHDA, CDR2 SQIVND (reference sequence). V was pared by 5 bases and J by 1 base, with 9 bases between. The CDR3 is made up of 15 amino acids. CDR3 sequence reads: CASSPQKSGANVLTF. CDR3 DNA sequence: TGTGCCAGTAGTCCTCAGAAGTCTGGGGCCAACGTCCTGACTTTC.

This chain connects TRBV7-3 to TRBJ2-1; 11 bases fit TRBD2. The CDR3 sequence is 15 residues long. The germline V gene encodes CDR1 SGHTA and CDR2 FQGTGA. The J segment lost 4 bases and the V segment lost 5 bases, leaving 4 bases of the junction unmatched. The CDR3, as DNA: TGTGCCAGCAGCCAGACTAGCGGGGTTTACAATGAGCAGTTCTTC. This codes for CASSQTSGVYNEQFF. The full variable domain, rest sourced from reference TRBV7-3 and TRBJ2-1, is GAGVSQTPSNKVTEKGKYVELRCDPISGHTALYWYRQSLGQGPEFLIYFQGTGAADDSGLPNDRFFAVRPEGSVSTLKIQRTERGDSAVYLCASSQTSGVYNEQFFGPGTRLTVL.

To note about this clone: In the same sample, other DNA sequences code for this CDR3. This sequence joins TRBV6-5 and TRBJ2-7; 11 bases map to TRBD1. This CDR3 is 14 amino acids long. Per germline, CDR1 MNHEY and CDR2 SVGAGI. The V segment lost 2 bases and the J segment 4 bases; nucleotides outside the gene matches: 1. The CDR3: CASSYGQGAYEQYF. The CDR3 nucleotides read TGTGCCAGCAGTTACGGACAGGGGGCTTACGAGCAGTACTTC.

The V and J genes are TRBV27 and TRBJ1-6; D remains unclear. CDR1 is MNHEY and CDR2 is SMNVEV in the germline V gene (reference sequence). The CDR3 has 18 residues. V dropped 1 base and J dropped 7 bases, with 20 bases sitting between them. DNA for the CDR3: TGTGCCAGCAGTTTATGGTTCCGTTTGGGAGGGCGAAATTCACCCCTCCACTTT. It is translated as CASSLWFRLGGRNSPLHF.

V and J are TRBV10-3 and TRBJ2-7; D call uncertain. The CDR3 spans 15 residues. The germline V gene has CDR1 ENHRY and CDR2 SYGVKD. The V gene lost 4 bases and the J gene lost 4 bases, with 17 bases spanning the gap. The CDR3 DNA follows: TGTGCCATCAGTGTTTCATTAGGAGAACAATACGAGCAGTACTTC. Protein product: CAISVSLGEQYEQYF.

The chain links TRBV27 to TRBJ2-7; D is uncertain. The germline V gene has CDR1 MNHEY and CDR2 SMNVEV (reference sequence). Trimming left V 5 bases short and J 3 bases short, with 11 bases between. CDR3 size: 13 residues. CDR3 sequence reads: CASSTTHIYEQYF. The CDR3 coding sequence is TGTGCCAGCAGTACCACACATATCTACGAGCAGTACTTC.

This clone came up a few times. The V and J genes are TRBV2 and TRBJ1-2; no clear D gene. This CDR3 region has 11 residues. Germline assignment: CDR1 SNHLY and CDR2 FYNNEI. Trimming left V 8 bases short and J 6 bases short, with 10 bases between. CDR3 loop: CASRREDGYTF. The CDR3 nucleotides are TGTGCCAGCCGACGGGAGGATGGCTACACCTTC.

This chain uses TRBV2 with TRBJ2-5; 7 nucleotides line up with TRBD1. This CDR3 spans 20 amino acids. CDR1 and CDR2 from the germline V gene are SNHLY and FYNNEI. V was pared by 7 bases and J by 0 bases, with 23 bases of the junction left unmatched. For the CDR3, the DNA is TGTGCCAGCACAAGGGCCCCAACCCCGGTCGAGACAGGGCACCAAGAGACCCAGTACTTC. Translation gives CASTRAPTPVETGHQETQYF.

The CDR3 DNA is TGTGCCAGTAGTATTTGGTGGGGGGGCAGCAATCAGCCCCAGCATTTT. Encoded protein: CASSIWWGGSNQPQHF. This chain uses TRBV19 with TRBJ1-5; weak D call: TRBD1 (6 bases). V lost 3 bases to trimming and J lost 1 base, with 13 bases between them. Germline CDR1 reads LNHDA; CDR2 reads SQIVND (reference sequence). This CDR3 has 16 residues.

The rearrangement links TRBV6-5 to TRBJ1-2; 7 bases map to TRBD1. The CDR3 runs to 14 residues. V was pared by 2 bases and J by 4 bases, with 4 bases of the junction left unmatched. Germline V gene sequence: CDR1 MNHEY, CDR2 SVGAGI. DNA for the CDR3: TGTGCCAGCAGTTACGACAGGGAAGGCTATGGCTACACCTTC. The encoded protein is CASSYDREGYGYTF.

Here the CDR3 reads CASSGTVSTGELFF. DNA of the CDR3: TGTGCCAGCAGCGGGACAGTATCTACCGGGGAGCTGTTTTTT. The chain couples TRBV9 to TRBJ2-2; D is possibly TRBD1 (6 bases). Germline V gives CDR1 SGDLS, CDR2 YYNGEE. Trimming removed 3 bases at V and 5 bases at J, with 11 bases between. The CDR3 covers 14 residues.

V usage is TRBV3-1 (or the pseudogene TRBV3-2) and J usage is TRBJ1-4; D is uncertain. V was pared by 3 bases and J by 7 bases, with 9 bases between. CDR1 is LGHDT and CDR2 is YNNKEL in the germline V gene (reference sequence). The CDR3 totals 13 residues. DNA for the CDR3: TGTGCCAGCAGCCAGGGGAGTACTGAAAAACTGTTTTTT. Protein: CASSQGSTEKLFF.

V is TRBV14 and J is TRBJ2-7; TRBD1 aligns across 9 bases. Germline trimming cut 2 bases from V and 4 bases from J; bases unmatched to any gene: 12. The CDR3 loop spans 17 amino acids. Looked up from germline, CDR1 is SGHDN and CDR2 is FVKESK. CDR3 in DNA: TGTGCCAGCAGCCAAATTGGTTTCACAGGGGGCTTTTACGAGCAGTACTTC. Protein product: CASSQIGFTGGFYEQYF.

The V and J genes are TRBV5-1 and TRBJ1-2; 10 bases align to TRBD1. The CDR3 has 17 residues. Losses at the gene ends were 4 bases for V and 4 bases for J; bases not matched to a gene: 13. From germline, CDR1 is SGHRS and CDR2 YFSETQ. The CDR3 DNA follows: TGCGCCAGCAGCCAAACACTCGGACAGGGGGTTTCCTATGGCTACACCTTC. Protein sequence: CASSQTLGQGVSYGYTF.